These 4 T cell receptor beta chains came from one sample sequenced in a study of cytomegalovirus exposure and HLA in healthy donors. It was with 60 Vbeta and 13 Jbeta primers that the PCR ran. Some clones are missing from TCRdb's copy, which holds only in-frame ones; the method was immunoSEQ multiplex PCR. The sample includes roughly 150,000 clones, roughly four fifths seen only once; the top ten take more than 0.9%. Specimen: PBMCs. The receptor set was obtained from a girl aged 2 to 9 in good health and CMV-seropositive.

This clone was seen just once. The CDR3 loop is CASSYSAQGGQPQHF. The DNA of the CDR3 is TGTGCCAGCAGTTACTCGGCTCAGGGAGGGCAGCCCCAGCATTTT. The chain couples TRBV6-5 to TRBJ1-5; D is possibly TRBD1 (5 bases). Between the trimmed V and J ends, which lost 0 bases and 7 bases, there was a span of 13 bases. Germline V gene data show CDR1 as MNHEY and CDR2 as SVGAGI. The CDR3 is 15 residues long.

This clone was seen just once. The J gene is TRBJ2-1, the V gene TRBV15; TRBD2 agrees at 7 bases. CDR3 length: 17 amino acids. Trimming at V came to 3 bases and at J to 5 bases, leaving 13 bases not matched to a gene. CDR1 and CDR2 from the germline V gene are LNHNV and YYDKDF (reference sequence). Written as DNA, the CDR3 is TGTGCCACCAGCAGGGCTTCTGGCGGGACTAAAAACAATGAGCAGTTCTTC. This encodes CATSRASGGTKNNEQFF.

The chain employs TRBV28 and TRBJ2-7; tentatively, D is TRBD1 (5 bases). The CDR3 spans 14 residues. The ends were cut back, 2 bases at V and 2 bases at J, with 10 bases in the middle. CDR1 MDHEN and CDR2 SYDVKM come from the germline V gene. The CDR3 protein is CASSLLGVTYEQYF. CDR3 nucleotide sequence: TGTGCCAGCAGTTTACTAGGGGTCACCTACGAGCAGTACTTC.

The chain is built from TRBV6-1 and TRBJ1-1, with D uncertain. The CDR3 runs to 12 residues. Trimming stripped 4 bases from V and 2 bases from J, with 5 bases between. Germline V gene sequence: CDR1 MNHNS, CDR2 SASEGT. The CDR3 DNA reads as TGTGCCAGCAGTGCCAGTAACACTGAAGCTTTCTTT. Its translation: CASSASNTEAFF.